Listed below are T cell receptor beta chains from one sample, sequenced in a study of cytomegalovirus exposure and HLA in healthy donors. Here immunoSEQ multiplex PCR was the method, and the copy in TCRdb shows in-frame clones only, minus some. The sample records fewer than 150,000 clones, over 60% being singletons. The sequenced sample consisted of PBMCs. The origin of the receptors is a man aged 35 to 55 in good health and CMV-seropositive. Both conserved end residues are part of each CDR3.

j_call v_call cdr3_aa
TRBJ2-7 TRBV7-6 CASSLAQTSGPFYEQYF
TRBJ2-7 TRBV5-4 CASNPGQNPYEQYF
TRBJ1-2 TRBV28 CASRSGGLGYTF
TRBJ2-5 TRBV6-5 CASSYRTSGPQETQYF
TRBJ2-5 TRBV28 CASSLTTGGTETQYF
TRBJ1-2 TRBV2 CASRGLDRANYGYTF
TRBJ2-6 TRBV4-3 CASSQDLGGSGANVLTF
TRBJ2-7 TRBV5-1 CASGERTGSGEQYF
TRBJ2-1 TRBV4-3 CASSRLRSAGGNYNEQFF
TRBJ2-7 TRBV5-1 CASSLSGDYEQYF
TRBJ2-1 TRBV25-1 CASSRGIEQFF
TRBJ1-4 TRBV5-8 CASTSWTDFNEKLFF
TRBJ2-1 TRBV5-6 CASSLVGGSSYNEQFF
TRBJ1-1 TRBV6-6 CASSPLGQGAVTEAFF